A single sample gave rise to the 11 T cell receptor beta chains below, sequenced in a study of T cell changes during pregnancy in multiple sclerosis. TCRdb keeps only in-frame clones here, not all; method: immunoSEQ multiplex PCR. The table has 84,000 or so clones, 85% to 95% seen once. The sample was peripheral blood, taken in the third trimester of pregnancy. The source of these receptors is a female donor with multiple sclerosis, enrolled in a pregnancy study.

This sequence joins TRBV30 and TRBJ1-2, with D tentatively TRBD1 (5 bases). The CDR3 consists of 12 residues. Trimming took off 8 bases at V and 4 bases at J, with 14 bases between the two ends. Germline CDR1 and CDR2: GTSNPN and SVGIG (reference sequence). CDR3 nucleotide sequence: TGTGCCCATCAATCGGGACTCTATGGCTACACCTTC. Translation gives CAHQSGLYGYTF.

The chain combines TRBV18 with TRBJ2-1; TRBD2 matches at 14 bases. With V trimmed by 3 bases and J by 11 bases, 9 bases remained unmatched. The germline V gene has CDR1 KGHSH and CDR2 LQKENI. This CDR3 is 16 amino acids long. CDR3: CASSPTGLAGVFQQFF. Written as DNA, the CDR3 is TGTGCCAGCTCACCGACGGGACTAGCGGGAGTCTTCCAGCAGTTCTTC.

CDR3: CASSPTGYEQYF. As DNA, the CDR3 is TGCGCCAGCAGTCCGACAGGCTACGAGCAGTACTTC. The genes are TRBV5-1 and TRBJ2-7, with D possibly TRBD1 on 6 matching bases. Germline loops: CDR1 SGHRS, CDR2 YFSETQ. V was shortened by 5 bases and J by 3 bases, with 9 bases between the two germline ends. The CDR3 spans 12 residues.

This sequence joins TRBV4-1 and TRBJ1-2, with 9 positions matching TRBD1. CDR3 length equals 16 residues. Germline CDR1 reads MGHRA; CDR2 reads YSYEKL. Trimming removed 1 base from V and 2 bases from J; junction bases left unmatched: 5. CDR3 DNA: TGCGCCAGCAGCCAAGCCGGACAGGGGAGCAACTATGGCTACACCTTC. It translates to CASSQAGQGSNYGYTF.

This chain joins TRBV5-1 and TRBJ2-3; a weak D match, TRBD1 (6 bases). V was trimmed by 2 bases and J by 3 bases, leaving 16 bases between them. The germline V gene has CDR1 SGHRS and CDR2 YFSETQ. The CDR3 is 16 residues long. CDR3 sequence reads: CASSFGQPLYTDTQYF. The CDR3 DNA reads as TGCGCCAGCAGCTTCGGACAGCCACTTTATACAGATACGCAGTATTTT.

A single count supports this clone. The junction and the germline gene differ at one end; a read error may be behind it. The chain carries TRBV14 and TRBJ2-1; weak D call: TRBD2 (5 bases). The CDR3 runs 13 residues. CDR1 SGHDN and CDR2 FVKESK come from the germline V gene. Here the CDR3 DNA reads TGTGCCAGCAGCCAAGGAACCGGACTCGCGGGTATCTTC. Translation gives CASSQGTGLAGIF.

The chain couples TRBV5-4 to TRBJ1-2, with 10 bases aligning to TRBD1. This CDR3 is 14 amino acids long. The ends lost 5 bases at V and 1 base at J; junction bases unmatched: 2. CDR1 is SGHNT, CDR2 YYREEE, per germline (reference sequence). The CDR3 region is CASRRTGGNYGYTF. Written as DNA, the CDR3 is TGTGCCAGCAGACGGACAGGGGGTAACTATGGCTACACCTTC.

The CDR3, as DNA: TGTGCCAGCAGCTTCAGGACAGGGCGCACAGATACGCAGTATTTT. Translating gives CASSFRTGRTDTQYF. The V gene is TRBV5-6, the J gene TRBJ2-3; 8 bases line up with TRBD1. CDR1 and CDR2 from the germline V gene are SGHDT and YYEEEE. The CDR3 extends over 15 amino acids. With 2 bases clipped from V and 1 base from J, the junction kept 3 bases outside the gene matches.

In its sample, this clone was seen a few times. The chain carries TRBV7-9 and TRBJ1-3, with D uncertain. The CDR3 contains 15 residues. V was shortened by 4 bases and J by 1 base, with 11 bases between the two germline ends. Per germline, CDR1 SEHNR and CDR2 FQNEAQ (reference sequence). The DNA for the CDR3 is TGTGCCAGCAGCTCCTGGACTGATTCTGGAAACACCATATATTTT. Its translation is CASSSWTDSGNTIYF.

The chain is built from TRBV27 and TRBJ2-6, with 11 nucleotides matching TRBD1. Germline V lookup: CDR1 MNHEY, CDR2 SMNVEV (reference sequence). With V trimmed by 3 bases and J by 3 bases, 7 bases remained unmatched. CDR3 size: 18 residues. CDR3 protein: CASSLTGTGGFGANVLTF. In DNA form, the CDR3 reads TGTGCCAGCAGTTTGACCGGGACAGGGGGGTTTGGGGCCAACGTCCTGACTTTC.

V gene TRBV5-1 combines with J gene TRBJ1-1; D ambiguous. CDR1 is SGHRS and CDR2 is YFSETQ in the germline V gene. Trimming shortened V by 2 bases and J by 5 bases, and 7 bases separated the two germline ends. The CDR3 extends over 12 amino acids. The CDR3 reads CASSLTRTEAFF. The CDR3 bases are TGCGCCAGCAGCTTAACTAGAACTGAAGCTTTCTTT.